This T cell receptor beta chain appears in the sequencing data of a study of a mutant IDH1 vaccine in newly diagnosed glioma. Study context: Commencement of vaccination occurred 4-6 weeks following radiotherapy alone, or concurrently with temozolomide cycles. Pretreatment consisted of radiotherapy, temozolomide, or both, with most receiving both. Findings of the study overall: Across multiple MHC alleles, approximately 93% of patients had vaccine-induced responses.

TCRdb's copy holds only in-frame clones and misses some; the assay was immunoSEQ multiplex PCR. The profile shows approximately 43,000 clones, roughly 79% of them singletons. The length of the CDR3 is 16 residues. V was pared by 7 bases and J by 0 bases, with 6 bases of the junction left unmatched. The germline V gene encodes CDR1 MDHEN and CDR2 SYDVKM. Notes on this clone: The antigen remains undetermined.

The time point: week 23, last vaccination. Vaccination comprised doses that each held 300 ug of mutant IDH1 20-mer peptide, plus topical imiquimod. This receptor was obtained from a woman in her thirties or forties with glioma. Some clones in this sample may be carry-over from other donors' samples. Here the sequenced sample was PBMCs, taken from a glioma patient whose treatment included an IDH1 peptide vaccine. V is TRBV28 and J is TRBJ1-5; 10 bases match TRBD1. CDR3 residues: CASTGTGVYSNQPQHF. Here the CDR3 DNA reads TGTGCCAGCACCGGGACAGGGGTATATAGCAATCAGCCCCAGCATTTT.